This record looks at one TCR beta chain sequence and its context. The entry originates in a study of blood T cells in healthy people across ages. Overall study context: With template switching, about one barcoded beta molecule was captured per two T cells.

The CDR3 consists of 14 residues. The germline V and J ends were trimmed by 6 bases and 2 bases, with 13 bases remaining between them. It was with a sample-barcoded 5' primer and a J-beta primer mix that a second PCR of about 7 to 12 cycles was run. TCRdb redid the calling of the 5' RACE reads with MiXCR, one entry per CDR3 protein. The data show around 600,000 distinct CDR3 sequences, around 48% seen once. This receptor was taken from a man older than 75 in good health. The J gene is TRBJ1-2, the V gene TRBV12-3 or TRBV12-4, with no clear D. The sequenced sample consisted of blood. The CDR3 loop reads CASSPSAVNYGYTF. CDR3 bases: TGTGCCAGCAGCCCCTCCGCAGTCAACTATGGCTACACCTTC.